These T cell receptor beta chains were read from a single sample in a study of response to subunit inactivated influenza vaccine. TCRdb reprocessed the RT-PCR reads via MiXCR and lists one record per CDR3 protein. The sample holds 500,000 or so distinct CDR3 sequences, approximately 16% seen once. The sequencing here drew on CD4+ T cells sorted from PBMCs, taken around 25 months after vaccination. The receptors come from a man in his fifties or sixties who received an inactivated influenza vaccine. The CDR3 runs from the conserved cysteine through the conserved F or W. Fields, in order: CDR3 protein, CDR3 DNA, V gene, D gene, clone size, J gene. D genes are given only for firm matches. Not all rows give a size; the values are once, few, many and, for expanded clones, a class.

cdr3_aa: CASSAQGASTDTQYF
cdr3_nt: TGTGCCAGCAGTGCCCAGGGGGCTAGCACAGATACGCAGTATTTT
v_call: TRBV6-4
d_call: TRBD1
clone_size: few
j_call: TRBJ2-3

cdr3_aa: CSATSLGRTEAFF
cdr3_nt: TGCAGTGCCACCTCCCTGGGTCGAACTGAAGCTTTCTTT
v_call: TRBV20-1
d_call: .
clone_size: .
j_call: TRBJ1-1

cdr3_aa: CAAGTTEAFF
cdr3_nt: TGTGCCGCAGGGACAACTGAAGCTTTCTTT
v_call: TRBV10-3
d_call: .
clone_size: few
j_call: TRBJ1-1

cdr3_aa: CASSLGFGGSGTDTQYF
cdr3_nt: TGTGCCAGCAGCTTAGGATTTGGCGGGAGTGGCACAGATACGCAGTATTTT
v_call: TRBV7-9
d_call: TRBD2
clone_size: few
j_call: TRBJ2-3

cdr3_aa: CASSVGEYAYEQYF
cdr3_nt: TGTGCCAGCAGTGTAGGGGAATACGCCTACGAGCAGTACTTC
v_call: TRBV2
d_call: .
clone_size: few
j_call: TRBJ2-7

cdr3_aa: CASSRGEGVGGYTF
cdr3_nt: TGCGCCAGCAGCCGCGGAGAGGGGGTCGGGGGCTACACCTTC
v_call: TRBV4-1
d_call: .
clone_size: few
j_call: TRBJ1-2

cdr3_aa: CSALETTNEKLFF
cdr3_nt: TGCAGCGCCCTAGAGACAACTAATGAAAAACTGTTTTTT
v_call: TRBV29-1
d_call: .
clone_size: .
j_call: TRBJ1-4

cdr3_aa: CASSVGGRASYEQYF
cdr3_nt: TGTGCCAGCAGCGTAGGCGGGAGAGCATCCTACGAGCAGTACTTC
v_call: TRBV9
d_call: TRBD2
clone_size: .
j_call: TRBJ2-7

cdr3_aa: CASSPTVTQYF
cdr3_nt: TGTGCCAGCAGCCCAACGGTTACGCAGTATTTT
v_call: TRBV7-9
d_call: .
clone_size: many
j_call: TRBJ2-3

cdr3_aa: CASSQDIGSNQPQHF
cdr3_nt: TGCGCCAGCAGCCAAGATATTGGTAGCAATCAGCCCCAGCATTTT
v_call: TRBV4-3
d_call: .
clone_size: .
j_call: TRBJ1-5

cdr3_aa: CAVATGEQTEAFF
cdr3_nt: TGTGCCGTCGCTACAGGAGAACAGACTGAAGCTTTCTTT
v_call: TRBV10-3
d_call: .
clone_size: .
j_call: TRBJ1-1

cdr3_aa: CASKSGQSNSPLHF
cdr3_nt: TGTGCCAGCAAATCGGGACAGAGCAATTCACCCCTCCACTTT
v_call: TRBV9
d_call: TRBD1
clone_size: .
j_call: TRBJ1-6

cdr3_aa: CASSLFAQDEQFF
cdr3_nt: TGTGCCAGCAGCTTGTTCGCGCAGGATGAGCAGTTCTTC
v_call: TRBV7-2
d_call: .
clone_size: .
j_call: TRBJ2-1

cdr3_aa: CASSRGGQALHF
cdr3_nt: TGTGCCAGCAGCCGAGGGGGGCAGGCTCTCCACTTT
v_call: TRBV3-1
d_call: .
clone_size: .
j_call: TRBJ1-6

cdr3_aa: CASSGPGQGAKTQYF
cdr3_nt: TGTGCCAGCAGTGGCCCCGGACAGGGGGCGAAGACCCAGTACTTC
v_call: TRBV25-1
d_call: TRBD1
clone_size: few
j_call: TRBJ2-5

cdr3_aa: CATIGTPGGYTF
cdr3_nt: TGTGCCACCATCGGGACTCCGGGTGGCTACACCTTC
v_call: TRBV10-3
d_call: .
clone_size: .
j_call: TRBJ1-2

cdr3_aa: CASSLAWVSNQPQHF
cdr3_nt: TGTGCCAGCAGCTTAGCTTGGGTTAGCAATCAGCCCCAGCATTTT
v_call: TRBV7-2
d_call: .
clone_size: few
j_call: TRBJ1-5

cdr3_aa: CATSSPGTGNSPLHF
cdr3_nt: TGTGCCACCAGCAGTCCCGGGACAGGGAATTCACCCCTCCACTTT
v_call: TRBV15
d_call: TRBD1
clone_size: .
j_call: TRBJ1-6

cdr3_aa: CASNRDSGDEQFF
cdr3_nt: TGTGCCAGCAACCGGGACAGTGGCGATGAGCAGTTCTTC
v_call: TRBV5-4
d_call: TRBD1
clone_size: .
j_call: TRBJ2-1

cdr3_aa: CASSQEHSGQFF
cdr3_nt: TGCGCCAGCAGCCAAGAACACAGTGGGCAGTTCTTC
v_call: TRBV4-1
d_call: .
clone_size: few
j_call: TRBJ2-1

cdr3_aa: CASSRGGTGNEKLFF
cdr3_nt: TGCGCCAGCAGCCGGGGGGGGACGGGTAATGAAAAACTGTTTTTT
v_call: TRBV4-3
d_call: .
clone_size: few
j_call: TRBJ1-4

cdr3_aa: CASSQSSGVGGTDTQYF
cdr3_nt: TGCGCCAGCAGTCAATCGTCGGGGGTTGGAGGCACAGATACGCAGTATTTT
v_call: TRBV23-1
d_call: .
clone_size: .
j_call: TRBJ2-3

cdr3_aa: CASSSNSVNQPQHF
cdr3_nt: TGTGCCAGCAGCTCCAACAGCGTCAATCAGCCCCAGCATTTT
v_call: TRBV7-9
d_call: .
clone_size: .
j_call: TRBJ1-5

cdr3_aa: CSVPTEAGGDTQYF
cdr3_nt: TGCAGTGTTCCTACGGAGGCAGGAGGAGATACGCAGTATTTT
v_call: TRBV20-1
d_call: .
clone_size: many
j_call: TRBJ2-3

cdr3_aa: CSARGVRAKNIQYF
cdr3_nt: TGCAGTGCCCGGGGGGTGAGAGCCAAAAACATTCAGTACTTC
v_call: TRBV20-1
d_call: TRBD2
clone_size: .
j_call: TRBJ2-4

cdr3_aa: CASSLNRDSSYEQYF
cdr3_nt: TGCGCCAGCAGCCTAAACCGGGACAGCTCCTACGAGCAGTACTTC
v_call: TRBV4-3
d_call: TRBD1
clone_size: few
j_call: TRBJ2-7

cdr3_aa: CASSSLAGGRYEQYF
cdr3_nt: TGTGCCAGCAGCTCACTAGCGGGAGGGAGGTACGAGCAGTACTTC
v_call: TRBV11-2
d_call: TRBD2
clone_size: many
j_call: TRBJ2-7

cdr3_aa: CASQRRGRLGNEQFF
cdr3_nt: TGTGCCAGCCAACGAAGGGGTAGGCTCGGTAATGAGCAGTTCTTC
v_call: TRBV2
d_call: .
clone_size: .
j_call: TRBJ2-1

cdr3_aa: CASSSSRTPTGELFF
cdr3_nt: TGTGCCAGCAGTTCATCGAGGACTCCAACCGGGGAGCTGTTTTTT
v_call: TRBV6-2/TRBV6-3
d_call: .
clone_size: few
j_call: TRBJ2-2

cdr3_aa: CTSSERQGVAGELFF
cdr3_nt: TGTACCAGCAGTGAAAGGCAGGGGGTTGCGGGGGAGCTGTTTTTT
v_call: TRBV6-1
d_call: TRBD1
clone_size: once
j_call: TRBJ2-2

cdr3_aa: CASSLEGMIPEAFF
cdr3_nt: TGCGCCAGCAGCTTGGAAGGGATGATCCCTGAAGCTTTCTTT
v_call: TRBV5-1
d_call: .
clone_size: .
j_call: TRBJ1-1

cdr3_aa: CSAGTGPYYNEQFF
cdr3_nt: TGCAGTGCTGGAACGGGACCTTACTACAATGAGCAGTTCTTC
v_call: TRBV20-1
d_call: .
clone_size: .
j_call: TRBJ2-1

cdr3_aa: CASSQGRLAGSYEQYF
cdr3_nt: TGTGCCAGCAGCCAAGGAAGGCTAGCGGGATCCTACGAGCAGTACTTC
v_call: TRBV4-2
d_call: TRBD2
clone_size: .
j_call: TRBJ2-7

cdr3_aa: CASSLAPRGQDLYNEQFF
cdr3_nt: TGTGCCAGCAGTTTAGCCCCTCGAGGACAGGACCTCTACAATGAGCAGTTCTTC
v_call: TRBV27
d_call: TRBD1
clone_size: many
j_call: TRBJ2-1

cdr3_aa: CASRAQGRGQPQHF
cdr3_nt: TGCGCCAGCAGGGCACAGGGAAGGGGCCAGCCCCAGCATTTT
v_call: TRBV4-1
d_call: .
clone_size: many
j_call: TRBJ1-5

cdr3_aa: CASSALGRDSGELFF
cdr3_nt: TGTGCCAGCAGTGCCCTTGGCAGGGACTCGGGGGAGCTGTTTTTT
v_call: TRBV25-1
d_call: .
clone_size: few
j_call: TRBJ2-2

cdr3_aa: CASSFLFEQFF
cdr3_nt: TGTGCCAGCAGCTTCCTCTTTGAGCAGTTCTTC
v_call: TRBV5-6
d_call: .
clone_size: .
j_call: TRBJ2-1

cdr3_aa: CASSLVTRAEQYF
cdr3_nt: TGTGCCAGCAGCTTAGTCACTAGAGCCGAGCAGTACTTC
v_call: TRBV7-3
d_call: .
clone_size: .
j_call: TRBJ2-7

cdr3_aa: CSVGLARVNGELFF
cdr3_nt: TGCAGCGTTGGGCTTGCCAGGGTGAACGGGGAGCTGTTTTTT
v_call: TRBV29-1
d_call: .
clone_size: .
j_call: TRBJ2-2

cdr3_aa: CSARGLAYRQETQYF
cdr3_nt: TGCAGTGCTAGAGGACTAGCGTACAGACAAGAGACCCAGTACTTC
v_call: TRBV20-1
d_call: TRBD2
clone_size: .
j_call: TRBJ2-5

cdr3_aa: CSALDPLGHSQGEQFF
cdr3_nt: TGCAGTGCTTTGGACCCCTTAGGACACTCCCAGGGCGAGCAGTTCTTC
v_call: TRBV20-1
d_call: .
clone_size: .
j_call: TRBJ2-1

cdr3_aa: CSASKLADTDTQYF
cdr3_nt: TGCAGTGCTAGTAAGCTAGCGGACACAGATACGCAGTATTTT
v_call: TRBV20-1
d_call: TRBD2
clone_size: .
j_call: TRBJ2-3

cdr3_aa: CAISEVQGGTEAFF
cdr3_nt: TGTGCCATCAGTGAGGTCCAGGGGGGGACTGAAGCTTTCTTT
v_call: TRBV10-3
d_call: TRBD1
clone_size: .
j_call: TRBJ1-1

cdr3_aa: CASTFAGQLYEQYF
cdr3_nt: TGTGCCAGCACCTTTGCTGGACAGCTATACGAGCAGTACTTC
v_call: TRBV2
d_call: .
clone_size: .
j_call: TRBJ2-7

cdr3_aa: CASTLRDPGPDTQYF
cdr3_nt: TGTGCCAGTACTCTCCGGGACCCTGGGCCAGATACGCAGTATTTT
v_call: TRBV7-2
d_call: .
clone_size: few
j_call: TRBJ2-3

cdr3_aa: CASSLGSGGWGEAFF
cdr3_nt: TGTGCCAGCAGCTTAGGGTCAGGGGGCTGGGGTGAAGCTTTCTTT
v_call: TRBV7-9
d_call: TRBD1
clone_size: .
j_call: TRBJ1-1

cdr3_aa: CASSLMWLGTNTGELFF
cdr3_nt: TGTGCCAGCAGCTTGATGTGGTTGGGGACTAACACCGGGGAGCTGTTTTTT
v_call: TRBV5-5
d_call: .
clone_size: many
j_call: TRBJ2-2

cdr3_aa: CATSDFRMGEAETQYF
cdr3_nt: TGTGCCACCAGTGATTTTAGGATGGGGGAGGCGGAGACCCAGTACTTC
v_call: TRBV24-1
d_call: .
clone_size: .
j_call: TRBJ2-5

cdr3_aa: CSARGPLLHQPQHF
cdr3_nt: TGCAGTGCTAGAGGTCCTCTATTACACCAGCCCCAGCATTTT
v_call: TRBV20-1
d_call: .
clone_size: .
j_call: TRBJ1-5

cdr3_aa: CASSQVGLADYEQYF
cdr3_nt: TGCGCCAGCAGCCAAGTAGGTCTGGCGGACTACGAGCAGTACTTC
v_call: TRBV4-1
d_call: .
clone_size: few
j_call: TRBJ2-7

cdr3_aa: CASSLTSGGAGEQFF
cdr3_nt: TGTGCCAGCAGTTTAACTAGCGGGGGGGCAGGTGAGCAGTTCTTC
v_call: TRBV12-3/TRBV12-4
d_call: TRBD2
clone_size: few
j_call: TRBJ2-1

cdr3_aa: CASSLKGLGGSTF
cdr3_nt: TGTGCCAGCAGTTTGAAGGGGCTGGGAGGGAGCACCTTC
v_call: TRBV27
d_call: .
clone_size: .
j_call: TRBJ1-2

cdr3_aa: CATSDGDQPQHF
cdr3_nt: TGTGCCACCAGTGATGGGGATCAGCCCCAGCATTTT
v_call: TRBV24-1
d_call: .
clone_size: many
j_call: TRBJ1-5

cdr3_aa: CASSRTSGGGVGEQFF
cdr3_nt: TGTGCCAGCAGTCGGACTAGCGGGGGGGGAGTTGGTGAGCAGTTCTTC
v_call: TRBV2
d_call: TRBD2
clone_size: .
j_call: TRBJ2-1

cdr3_aa: CSARDRGGRGNTGELFF
cdr3_nt: TGCAGTGCTAGAGATCGAGGGGGGAGAGGTAACACCGGGGAGCTGTTTTTT
v_call: TRBV20-1
d_call: .
clone_size: .
j_call: TRBJ2-2